Below, 27 T cell receptor beta chains from the same sample are listed, as sequenced in a study of blood T cell repertoires in COVID-19. Data came from immunoSEQ multiplex PCR; TCRdb stores just in-frame clones and leaves some out. Among some 180,000 clones listed, 85% to 90% were seen once. The sequenced sample was peripheral blood. The receptors shown here come from a man in his forties or fifties who had recovered from COVID-19.

V and J are TRBV9 and TRBJ2-7; possibly TRBD1 for D (5 bases). From germline, CDR1 is SGDLS and CDR2 YYNGEE. The CDR3 is 14 amino acids. The V and J ends lost 0 bases and 7 bases respectively, with 14 bases between them. The CDR3 DNA follows: TGTGCCAGCAGCGTAGAGCCAGGGTCGAGTGAGCAGTACTTC. Translation: CASSVEPGSSEQYF.

This chain joins TRBV9 and TRBJ1-5; D remains ambiguous. The ends were cut back, 0 bases at V and 5 bases at J, with 12 bases in the middle. The length of the CDR3 is 15 residues. From germline, CDR1 is SGDLS and CDR2 YYNGEE. The CDR3 loop reads CASSVGGEGDQPQHF. CDR3 sequence (DNA): TGTGCCAGCAGCGTAGGCGGGGAGGGAGATCAGCCCCAGCATTTT.

The CDR3: CASSTQTGGFYGYTF. CDR3 DNA sequence: TGTGCCAGCAGTACCCAGACAGGGGGCTTCTATGGCTACACCTTC. The chain carries TRBV27 and TRBJ1-2, with 10 bases aligning to TRBD1. Germline-derived CDR1 and CDR2 are MNHEY and SMNVEV (reference sequence). This CDR3 has 15 amino acids. V was pared by 5 bases and J by 4 bases, with 7 bases of the junction left unmatched.

This chain links TRBV4-3 with TRBJ1-5; TRBD1 aligns across 7 bases. The CDR3 length is 16 residues. J lost 3 bases, V lost 0 bases, and 5 bases had no gene match. Germline CDR1 LGHNA, CDR2 YSLEER. DNA of the CDR3: TGCGCCAGCAGCCAAGATTTGGGACAGTTCAATCAGCCCCAGCATTTT. The encoded protein is CASSQDLGQFNQPQHF.

The chain is built from TRBV2 and TRBJ1-3; no reliable D call. Germline CDR1 SNHLY, CDR2 FYNNEI. The CDR3 loop spans 16 amino acids. Trimming removed 2 bases from V and 4 bases from J, with 15 bases in between. This CDR3 reads CASSENPGIGGNTIYF. In nucleotides, the CDR3 is TGTGCCAGCAGTGAAAATCCGGGGATCGGAGGAAACACCATATATTTT. The whole variable domain, filled in from reference TRBV2 and TRBJ1-3, reads EPEVTQTPSHQVTQMGQEVILRCVPISNHLYFYWYRQILGQKVEFLVSFYNNEISEKSEIFDDQFSVERPDGSNFTLKIRSTKLEDSAMYFCASSENPGIGGNTIYFGEGSWLTVV.

This clone was found a few times. The rearrangement uses TRBV4-2 and TRBJ2-4; 8 bases are shared with TRBD1. CDR3 size: 17 residues. The germline CDR1 and CDR2 sequences are LGHNA and YNFKEQ. V trimming: 0 bases; J trimming: 1 base; junction bases outside the gene matches: 5. This chain's CDR3 is CASSQDPQGVAKNIQYF. The CDR3 bases are TGTGCCAGCAGCCAAGATCCACAGGGGGTGGCCAAAAACATTCAGTACTTC.

This clone showed up just once. V is TRBV5-6 and J is TRBJ1-4; 7 nucleotides match TRBD1. This CDR3 has 14 amino acids. Germline trimming cut 4 bases from V and 8 bases from J; bases unmatched to any gene: 8. Germline V lookup: CDR1 SGHDT, CDR2 YYEEEE. The CDR3, as DNA: TGTGCCAGCAGCCCGGGACAGCCCAGAGAAAAACTGTTTTTT. Amino acids: CASSPGQPREKLFF.

The chain employs TRBV2 and TRBJ1-5; the D gene is possibly TRBD1 (5 bases). The germline V gene encodes CDR1 SNHLY and CDR2 FYNNEI. The CDR3 spans 13 residues. Trimming cost V 3 bases and J 6 bases, with 9 bases left between them. The CDR3 coding sequence is TGTGCCAGCAGTGACAGGGAAATTCAGCCCCAGCATTTT. It encodes CASSDREIQPQHF. Looking up the rest from reference TRBV2 and TRBJ1-5 gives the full variable domain: EPEVTQTPSHQVTQMGQEVILRCVPISNHLYFYWYRQILGQKVEFLVSFYNNEISEKSEIFDDQFSVERPDGSNFTLKIRSTKLEDSAMYFCASSDREIQPQHFGDGTRLSIL.

In DNA, the CDR3 is TGCGCCAGCAGCCGCACCGTGGGGGCCACCGGGGAGCTGTTTTTT. This encodes CASSRTVGATGELFF. The chain combines TRBV4-3 with TRBJ2-2; the D gene is possibly TRBD1 (6 bases). The V and J ends lost 4 bases and 4 bases respectively, with 13 bases between them. Germline V gene sequence: CDR1 LGHNA, CDR2 YSLEER. This CDR3 is 15 amino acids long.

The rearrangement joins TRBV5-4 to TRBJ2-2; 10 bases map to TRBD2. V trimming: 0 bases; J trimming: 1 base; junction bases outside the gene matches: 3. CDR1 is SGHNT and CDR2 is YYREEE in the germline V gene (reference sequence). CDR3 length equals 17 residues. CDR3 bases: TGTGCCAGCAGCTTGGGGCTAGCGGGGGTGAACACCGGGGAGCTGTTTTTT. This sequence encodes CASSLGLAGVNTGELFF.

This chain links TRBV10-3 with TRBJ2-1; 13 nucleotides match TRBD2. The germline V gene encodes CDR1 ENHRY and CDR2 SYGVKD. The CDR3 covers 17 residues. The V and J ends lost 3 bases and 9 bases, in that order; junction bases with no gene match: 11. The CDR3 region is CAISDLTSGRAGGEQFF. The CDR3 bases are TGTGCCATCAGTGATCTCACTAGCGGGAGGGCAGGAGGTGAGCAGTTCTTC.

CDR3 loop: CASSRGQGQETQYF. The CDR3 region has the DNA TGTGCCAGCAGTCGAGGACAGGGCCAAGAGACCCAGTACTTC. The chain joins TRBV5-4 to TRBJ2-5; 8 nucleotides line up with TRBD1. The V gene end was trimmed by 5 bases and the J gene end by 1 base; junction bases not matched to a gene: 4. This CDR3 comprises 14 residues. From germline, CDR1 is SGHNT and CDR2 YYREEE (reference sequence).

The sample holds a few counts of this clone. CDR3: CASSQVPGTAYNSPLHF. CDR3 nucleotides: TGTGCCAGCAGCCAAGTTCCCGGGACAGCATATAATTCACCCCTCCACTTT. The chain carries TRBV4-2 and TRBJ1-6; 7 nucleotides agree with TRBD1. This CDR3 has 17 residues. CDR1 and CDR2 from the germline V gene are LGHNA and YNFKEQ. The V gene end was trimmed by 1 base and the J gene end by 4 bases; junction bases not matched to a gene: 7.

The rearrangement joins TRBV7-9 to TRBJ2-1; 9 bases agree with TRBD2. Trimming at V came to 1 base and at J to 7 bases, leaving 2 bases not matched to a gene. Germline CDR1 SEHNR, CDR2 FQNEAQ (reference sequence). The CDR3 is 14 amino acids. The CDR3: CASSLGSGSNEQFF. CDR3 DNA: TGTGCCAGCAGCTTAGGTAGCGGGAGTAATGAGCAGTTCTTC.

The chain couples TRBV4-2 to TRBJ2-3, with 7 bases identical to TRBD2. The V gene end was trimmed by 1 base and the J gene end by 3 bases; junction bases not matched to a gene: 10. Germline V gene lookup returns CDR1 LGHNA and CDR2 YNFKEQ. The CDR3 extends over 17 amino acids. The CDR3 region has the DNA TGTGCCAGCAGCCAAGGGGGTGCGGGGGAGAGGACAGATACGCAGTATTTT. Its protein is CASSQGGAGERTDTQYF.

The genes are TRBV4-1 and TRBJ2-3; the match to TRBD2 covers 11 bases. The CDR3 has 15 amino acids. Germline-derived CDR1 and CDR2 are MGHRA and YSYEKL. The V gene end was trimmed by 2 bases and the J gene end by 5 bases; junction bases not matched to a gene: 3. The DNA for the CDR3 is TGCGCCAGCAGCCAATTAGCGGGGGGGCTAGATACGCAGTATTTT. Protein: CASSQLAGGLDTQYF.

The genes are TRBV11-2 and TRBJ1-6; the D gene is possibly TRBD1 (6 bases). The CDR3 spans 15 residues. The germline V and J ends were trimmed by 1 base and 8 bases, with 12 bases remaining between them. Looked up from germline, CDR1 is SGHAT and CDR2 is FQNNGV. Here the CDR3 reads CASSLALDSYSPLHF. The DNA of the CDR3 is TGTGCCAGCAGCTTAGCCCTGGACAGCTATTCACCCCTCCACTTT.

The chain joins TRBV7-2 to TRBJ2-5, with D tentatively TRBD2 (7 bases). Trimming cost V 1 base and J 2 bases, with 11 bases left between them. CDR3 length: 15 amino acids. The germline V gene has CDR1 SGHTA and CDR2 FQGNSA. This chain's CDR3 is CASSLGGGGQETQYF. In DNA form, the CDR3 reads TGTGCCAGCAGCTTAGGAGGGGGGGGACAAGAGACCCAGTACTTC.

The chain carries TRBV7-2 and TRBJ2-7; the match to TRBD2 covers 11 bases. The CDR3 totals 15 residues. Germline assignment: CDR1 SGHTA and CDR2 FQGNSA. With V trimmed by 5 bases and J by 3 bases, 6 bases remained unmatched. The CDR3 region is CASSILAGGNYEQYF. The CDR3 DNA sequence: TGTGCCAGCAGCATATTAGCGGGAGGGAACTACGAGCAGTACTTC. The entire variable domain, with the rest obtained from reference TRBV7-2 and TRBJ2-7, is as follows: GAGVSQSPSNKVTEKGKDVELRCDPISGHTALYWYRQSLGQGLEFLIYFQGNSAPDKSGLPSDRFSAERTGGSVSTLTIQRTQQEDSAVYLCASSILAGGNYEQYFGPGTRLTVT.

The J gene is TRBJ2-2, the V gene TRBV7-2; 7 positions match TRBD2. The V segment lost 4 bases and the J segment 4 bases; nucleotides outside the gene matches: 9. Germline CDR1 and CDR2: SGHTA and FQGNSA. This CDR3 region has 16 residues. The CDR3 loop reads CASSSRRESGTGELFF. The DNA of the CDR3 is TGTGCCAGCAGCTCAAGGCGGGAGAGCGGCACCGGGGAGCTGTTTTTT.

This chain links TRBV12-3 or TRBV12-4 with TRBJ1-1; TRBD1 might be the D (5 bases). The CDR3 contains 13 residues. The V end was cut by 3 bases, the J end by 5 bases, with 10 bases between. In DNA, the CDR3 is TGTGCCAGCAGTTTGTTGGGGCAAACTGAAGCTTTCTTT. Its translation is CASSLLGQTEAFF.

The chain is built from TRBV3-1 (or the pseudogene TRBV3-2) and TRBJ2-7; D is unresolved. V lost 1 base and J lost 6, with 4 bases in between. From germline, CDR1 is LGHDT and CDR2 YNNKEL (reference sequence). The CDR3 is made up of 11 amino acids. CDR3 protein: CASSQGGEQYF. The CDR3 region has the DNA TGTGCCAGCAGCCAAGGCGGCGAGCAGTACTTC.

V and J are TRBV2 and TRBJ1-3; D gene unclear. Trimming left V 8 bases short and J 1 base short, with 12 bases between. CDR1 SNHLY and CDR2 FYNNEI come from the germline V gene. The CDR3 contains 14 residues. The CDR3 sequence is CASFGLLSGNTIYF. The DNA of the CDR3 is TGTGCCAGCTTTGGACTGCTATCTGGAAACACCATATATTTT.

J is TRBJ2-3 and V is TRBV29-1, with 12 bases identical to TRBD2. CDR1 is SQVTM, CDR2 ANQGSEA, per germline. The junction had 5 bases not matched to a gene; V was cut back by 7 bases and J by 0 bases. This CDR3 has 15 residues. CDR3 coding DNA: TGCAGCGGAGTCGGACTAGCGGGGAGCACAGATACGCAGTATTTT. It is translated as CSGVGLAGSTDTQYF.

The CDR3 is CATSGRQGSTEAFF. The DNA of the CDR3 is TGTGCCACCAGCGGCCGACAGGGGAGCACTGAAGCTTTCTTT. The chain is built from TRBV15 and TRBJ1-1; 8 bases align to TRBD1. CDR3 length equals 14 residues. In germline, CDR1 is LNHNV, CDR2 YYDKDF (reference sequence). V shed 5 bases, J shed 4 bases, and the junction held 6 bases outside the gene matches.

The chain links TRBV7-2 to TRBJ1-1; 7 bases map to TRBD1. Germline V gene lookup returns CDR1 SGHTA and CDR2 FQGNSA. Trimming took 1 base from V and 4 from J; bases not matched to a gene: 6. The CDR3 sequence is 15 residues long. The CDR3 nucleotides read TGTGCCAGCAGCTTAGGAGGGGGCCTAGGCACTGAAGCTTTCTTT. Protein: CASSLGGGLGTEAFF.

V is TRBV15 and J is TRBJ2-7; 7 nucleotides align to TRBD2. The germline gives CDR1 LNHNV, CDR2 YYDKDF (reference sequence). The CDR3 extends over 13 amino acids. J gave up 6 bases and V 0 bases, and 2 bases lay outside the gene matches. For the CDR3, the DNA is TGTGCCACCAGCAGAGATCGGGGGGTCGAGCAGTACTTC. Translation gives CATSRDRGVEQYF.